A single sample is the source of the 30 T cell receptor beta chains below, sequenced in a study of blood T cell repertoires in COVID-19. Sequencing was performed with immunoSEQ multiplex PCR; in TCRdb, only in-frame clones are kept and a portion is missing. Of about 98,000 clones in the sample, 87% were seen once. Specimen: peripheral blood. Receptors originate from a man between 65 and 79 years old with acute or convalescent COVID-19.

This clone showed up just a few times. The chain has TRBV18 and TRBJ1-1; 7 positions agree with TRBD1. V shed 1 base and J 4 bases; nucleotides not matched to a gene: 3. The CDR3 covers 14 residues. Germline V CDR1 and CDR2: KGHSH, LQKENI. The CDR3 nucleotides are TGTGCCAGCTCACCACAGTGGGACAGCACTGAAGCTTTCTTT. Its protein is CASSPQWDSTEAFF.

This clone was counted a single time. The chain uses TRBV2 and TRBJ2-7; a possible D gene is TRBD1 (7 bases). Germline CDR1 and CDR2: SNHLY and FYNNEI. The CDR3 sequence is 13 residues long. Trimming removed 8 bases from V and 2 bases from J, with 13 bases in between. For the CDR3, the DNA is TGTGCCAGCGGAGGGGGCCCAACCTACGAGCAGTACTTC. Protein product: CASGGGPTYEQYF.

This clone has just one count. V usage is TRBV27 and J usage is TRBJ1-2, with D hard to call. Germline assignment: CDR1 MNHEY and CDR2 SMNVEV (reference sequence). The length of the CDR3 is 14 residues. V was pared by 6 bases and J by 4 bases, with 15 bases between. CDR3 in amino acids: CASRLMGGGYGYTF. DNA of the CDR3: TGTGCCAGCAGGCTTATGGGTGGCGGCTATGGCTACACCTTC.

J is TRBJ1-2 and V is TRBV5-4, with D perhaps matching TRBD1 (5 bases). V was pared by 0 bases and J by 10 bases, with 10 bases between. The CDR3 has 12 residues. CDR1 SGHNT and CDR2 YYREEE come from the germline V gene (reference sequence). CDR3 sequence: CASSLDRTDYTF. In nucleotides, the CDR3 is TGTGCCAGCAGCTTGGACAGGACCGACTACACCTTC.

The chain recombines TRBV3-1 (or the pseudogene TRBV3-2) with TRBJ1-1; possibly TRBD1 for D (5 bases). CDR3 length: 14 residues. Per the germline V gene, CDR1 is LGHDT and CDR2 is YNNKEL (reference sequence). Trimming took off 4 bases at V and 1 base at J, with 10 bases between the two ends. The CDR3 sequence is CASSPTQGNTEAFF. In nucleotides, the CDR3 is TGTGCCAGCAGCCCTACTCAGGGGAACACTGAAGCTTTCTTT.

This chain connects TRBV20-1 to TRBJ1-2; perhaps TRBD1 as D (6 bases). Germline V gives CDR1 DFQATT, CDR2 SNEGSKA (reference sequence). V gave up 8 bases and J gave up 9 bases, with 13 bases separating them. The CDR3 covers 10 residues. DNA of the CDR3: TGCAGTATAGAACAGGGTAGCTACACCTTC. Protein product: CSIEQGSYTF.

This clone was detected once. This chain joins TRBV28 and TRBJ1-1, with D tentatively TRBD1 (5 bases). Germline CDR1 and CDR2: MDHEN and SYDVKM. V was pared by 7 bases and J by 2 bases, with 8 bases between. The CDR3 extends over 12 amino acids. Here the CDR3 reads CASIQGNTEAFF. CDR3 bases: TGTGCCAGCATCCAGGGAAACACTGAAGCTTTCTTT.

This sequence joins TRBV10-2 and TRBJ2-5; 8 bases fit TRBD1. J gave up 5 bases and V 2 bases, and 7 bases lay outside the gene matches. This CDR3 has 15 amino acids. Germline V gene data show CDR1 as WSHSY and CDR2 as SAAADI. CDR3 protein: CASSEMGQDWETQYF. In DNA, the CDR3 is TGCGCCAGCAGTGAGATGGGACAGGATTGGGAGACCCAGTACTTC.

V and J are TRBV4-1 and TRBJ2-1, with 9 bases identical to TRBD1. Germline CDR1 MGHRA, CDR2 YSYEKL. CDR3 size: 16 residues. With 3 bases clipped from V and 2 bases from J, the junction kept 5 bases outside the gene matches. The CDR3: CASSHSTGGAYNEQFF. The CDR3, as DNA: TGCGCCAGCAGCCACTCTACAGGGGGCGCCTACAATGAGCAGTTCTTC.

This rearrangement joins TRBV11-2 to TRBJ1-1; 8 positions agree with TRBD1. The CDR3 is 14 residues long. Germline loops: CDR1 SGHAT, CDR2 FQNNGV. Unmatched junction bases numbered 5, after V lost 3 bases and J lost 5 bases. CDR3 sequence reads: CASSLDRVRTEAFF. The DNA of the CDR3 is TGTGCCAGCAGCTTGGACAGGGTGAGAACTGAAGCTTTCTTT.

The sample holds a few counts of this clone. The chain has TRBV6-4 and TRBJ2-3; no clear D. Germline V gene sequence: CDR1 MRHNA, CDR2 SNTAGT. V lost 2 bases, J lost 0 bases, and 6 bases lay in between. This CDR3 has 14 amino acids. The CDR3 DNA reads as TGTGCCAGCAGTGACGGCCTGAGCACAGATACGCAGTATTTT. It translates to CASSDGLSTDTQYF.

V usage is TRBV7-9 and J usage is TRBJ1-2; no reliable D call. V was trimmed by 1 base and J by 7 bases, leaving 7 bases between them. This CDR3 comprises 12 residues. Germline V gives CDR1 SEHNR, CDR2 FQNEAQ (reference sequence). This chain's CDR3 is CASSLERGGYTF. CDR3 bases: TGTGCCAGCAGCTTAGAACGGGGTGGCTACACCTTC.

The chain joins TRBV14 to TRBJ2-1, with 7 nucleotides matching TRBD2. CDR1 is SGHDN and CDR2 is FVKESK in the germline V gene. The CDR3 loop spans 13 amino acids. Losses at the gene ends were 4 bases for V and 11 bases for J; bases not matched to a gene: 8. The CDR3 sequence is CASSLRLADKQFF. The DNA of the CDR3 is TGTGCCAGCAGCCTCCGACTAGCTGATAAGCAGTTCTTC.

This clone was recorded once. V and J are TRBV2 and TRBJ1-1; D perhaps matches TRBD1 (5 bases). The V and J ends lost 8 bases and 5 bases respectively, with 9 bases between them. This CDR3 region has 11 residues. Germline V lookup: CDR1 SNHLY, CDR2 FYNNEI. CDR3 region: CASDQGTEAFF. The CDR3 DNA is TGTGCCAGCGACCAGGGAACTGAAGCTTTCTTT.

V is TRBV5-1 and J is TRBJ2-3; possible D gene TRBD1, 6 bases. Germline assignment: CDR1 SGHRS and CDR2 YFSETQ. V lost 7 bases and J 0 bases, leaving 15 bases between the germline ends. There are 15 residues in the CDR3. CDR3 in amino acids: CASWWGRASTDTQYF. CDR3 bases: TGCGCCAGCTGGTGGGGGCGCGCTAGCACAGATACGCAGTATTTT.

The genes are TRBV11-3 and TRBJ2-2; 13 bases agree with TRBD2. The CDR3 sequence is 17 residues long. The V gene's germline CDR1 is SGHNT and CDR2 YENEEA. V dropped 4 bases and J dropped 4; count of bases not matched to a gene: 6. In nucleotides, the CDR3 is TGTGCCAGCAGCTCTCGACTAGCGGGGGGTTCCACCGGGGAGCTGTTTTTT. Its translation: CASSSRLAGGSTGELFF.

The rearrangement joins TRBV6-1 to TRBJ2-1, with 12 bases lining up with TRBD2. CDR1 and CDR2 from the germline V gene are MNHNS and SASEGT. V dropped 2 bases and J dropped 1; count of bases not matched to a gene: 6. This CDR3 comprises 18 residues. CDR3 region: CASSEYLAGGPSYNEQFF. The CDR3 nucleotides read TGTGCCAGCAGTGAATACCTAGCGGGGGGGCCGTCCTACAATGAGCAGTTCTTC.

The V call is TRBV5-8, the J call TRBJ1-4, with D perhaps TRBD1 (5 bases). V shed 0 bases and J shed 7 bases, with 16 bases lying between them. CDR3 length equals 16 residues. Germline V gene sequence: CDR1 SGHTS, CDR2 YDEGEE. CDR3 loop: CASSLGGTGIGEKLFF. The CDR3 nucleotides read TGTGCCAGCAGCTTGGGAGGGACTGGTATCGGTGAAAAACTGTTTTTT.

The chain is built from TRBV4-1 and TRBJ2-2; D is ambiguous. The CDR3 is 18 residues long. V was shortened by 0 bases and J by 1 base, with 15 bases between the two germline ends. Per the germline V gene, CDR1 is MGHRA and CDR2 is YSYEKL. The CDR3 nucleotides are TGCGCCAGCAGCCAAGAGAACACGCAGGCTGGGAACACCGGGGAGCTGTTTTTT. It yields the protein CASSQENTQAGNTGELFF.

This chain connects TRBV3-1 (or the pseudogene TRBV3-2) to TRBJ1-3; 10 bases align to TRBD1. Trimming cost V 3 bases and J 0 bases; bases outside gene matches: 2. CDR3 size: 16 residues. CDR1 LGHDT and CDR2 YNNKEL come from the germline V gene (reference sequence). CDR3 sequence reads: CASSQGQGSSGNTIYF. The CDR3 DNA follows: TGTGCCAGCAGCCAGGGACAGGGGAGCTCTGGAAACACCATATATTTT.

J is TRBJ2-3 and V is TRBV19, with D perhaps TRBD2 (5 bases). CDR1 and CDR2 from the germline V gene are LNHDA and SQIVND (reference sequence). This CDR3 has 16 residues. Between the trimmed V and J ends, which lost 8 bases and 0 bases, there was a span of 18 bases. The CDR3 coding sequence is TGTGCCAGTTCGAGGGAAGCGCCTCTAAGCACAGATACGCAGTATTTT. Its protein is CASSREAPLSTDTQYF.

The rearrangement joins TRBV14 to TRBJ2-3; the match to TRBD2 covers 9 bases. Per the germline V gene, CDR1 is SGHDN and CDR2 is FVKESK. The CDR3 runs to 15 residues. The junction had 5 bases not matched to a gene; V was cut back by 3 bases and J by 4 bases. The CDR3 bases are TGTGCCAGCAGCCAGGCGGGGGGGCCCCCAGATACGCAGTATTTT. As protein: CASSQAGGPPDTQYF.

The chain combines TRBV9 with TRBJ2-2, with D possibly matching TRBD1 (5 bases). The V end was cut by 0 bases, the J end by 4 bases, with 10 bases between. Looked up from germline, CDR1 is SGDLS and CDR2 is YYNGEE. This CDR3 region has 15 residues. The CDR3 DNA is TGTGCCAGCAGCGTAGAGGGGTCTGCCACCGGGGAGCTGTTTTTT. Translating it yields CASSVEGSATGELFF.

The CDR3 reads CAWSRDRDNGNTIYF. Written as DNA, the CDR3 is TGTGCCTGGAGTCGGGACAGGGATAACGGAAACACCATATATTTT. The V gene is TRBV30, the J gene TRBJ1-3, with 9 bases identical to TRBD1. The junction had 6 bases not matched to a gene; V was cut back by 2 bases and J by 4 bases. The length of the CDR3 is 15 residues. The germline CDR1 and CDR2 sequences are GTSNPN and SVGIG (reference sequence).

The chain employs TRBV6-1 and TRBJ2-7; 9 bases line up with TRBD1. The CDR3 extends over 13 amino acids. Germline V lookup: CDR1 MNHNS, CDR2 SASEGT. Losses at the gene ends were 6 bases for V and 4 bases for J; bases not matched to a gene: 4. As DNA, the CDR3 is TGTGCCAGCAGAGCACAGGGGGCTTACGAGCAGTACGTC. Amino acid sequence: CASRAQGAYEQYV.

The CDR3 region has the DNA TGTGCCAGTGGAACGGGGAACACTGAAGCTTTCTTT. Its translation is CASGTGNTEAFF. The J gene is TRBJ1-1, the V gene TRBV7-6; D is unclear. CDR3 length: 12 residues. The V gene lost 9 bases and the J gene lost 1 base, with 9 bases spanning the gap. Germline lookup yields CDR1 SGHVS and CDR2 FNYEAQ.

CDR3 sequence (DNA): TGTGCCAGCAGCCCGGGACACCTTAGCAATCAGCCCCAGCATTTT. It yields the protein CASSPGHLSNQPQHF. J is TRBJ1-5 and V is TRBV6-6, with D possibly being TRBD1 (6 bases). Germline CDR1 is MNHNY and CDR2 is SVGAGI (reference sequence). The CDR3 is made up of 15 amino acids. Trimming took 6 bases from V and 0 from J, leaving 12 bases between them.

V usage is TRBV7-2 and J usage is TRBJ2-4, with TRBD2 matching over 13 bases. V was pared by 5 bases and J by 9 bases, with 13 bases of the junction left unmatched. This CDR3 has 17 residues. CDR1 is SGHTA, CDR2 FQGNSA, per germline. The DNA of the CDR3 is TGTGCCAGCAGCATTCTAAGACTAGCGGGGGGTCCAGGCATTCAGTACTTC. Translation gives CASSILRLAGGPGIQYF.

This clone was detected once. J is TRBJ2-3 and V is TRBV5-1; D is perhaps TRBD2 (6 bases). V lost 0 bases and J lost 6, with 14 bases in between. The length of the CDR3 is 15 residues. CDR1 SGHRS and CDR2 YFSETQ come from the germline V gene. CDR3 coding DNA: TGCGCCAGCAGCTTGGCCGGAGGGCGGCCCGATACGCAGTATTTT. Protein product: CASSLAGGRPDTQYF.

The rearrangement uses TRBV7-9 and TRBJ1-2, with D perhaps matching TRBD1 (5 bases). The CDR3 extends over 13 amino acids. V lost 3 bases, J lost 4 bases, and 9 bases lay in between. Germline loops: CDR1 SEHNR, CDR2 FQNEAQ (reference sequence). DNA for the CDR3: TGTGCCAGCAGCTTTGGACAAAGCTATGGCTACACCTTC. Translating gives CASSFGQSYGYTF.